This TCR beta chain was sequenced during a study of blood T cells in healthy people across ages. Turning to this clonotype: Its matching antigen is unknown.

The draw of peripheral blood yielded approximately 11 milliliters from each donor. A minimum of 5 micrograms of total RNA was extracted per sample. CDR1 and CDR2 from the germline V gene are DFQATT and SNEGSKA (reference sequence). V lost 1 base, J lost 6 bases, and 10 bases lay in between. The CDR3 runs to 13 residues. Broader study findings: Diversity of TCR beta per million T cells declined in a roughly linear way with age. Diversity was higher, and naive CD4+ cells more numerous, in long-lived donors than in aged donors.

Through a sample-barcoded 5' primer and a J-beta primer mix, a second PCR was run for 7 to 11 cycles. One entry per CDR3 protein results from TCRdb running MiXCR on the 5' RACE reads. The table has 1,500,000 or so distinct CDR3 sequences, approximately 42% seen once; the top ten hold approximately 4%. The chain recombines TRBV20-1 with TRBJ2-1, with no clear D. The clonotype was recovered from a young woman in good health. The source material was blood. CDR3 residues: CSARVQLGNEQFF. In DNA form, the CDR3 reads TGCAGTGCTAGAGTCCAATTGGGCAATGAGCAGTTCTTC.